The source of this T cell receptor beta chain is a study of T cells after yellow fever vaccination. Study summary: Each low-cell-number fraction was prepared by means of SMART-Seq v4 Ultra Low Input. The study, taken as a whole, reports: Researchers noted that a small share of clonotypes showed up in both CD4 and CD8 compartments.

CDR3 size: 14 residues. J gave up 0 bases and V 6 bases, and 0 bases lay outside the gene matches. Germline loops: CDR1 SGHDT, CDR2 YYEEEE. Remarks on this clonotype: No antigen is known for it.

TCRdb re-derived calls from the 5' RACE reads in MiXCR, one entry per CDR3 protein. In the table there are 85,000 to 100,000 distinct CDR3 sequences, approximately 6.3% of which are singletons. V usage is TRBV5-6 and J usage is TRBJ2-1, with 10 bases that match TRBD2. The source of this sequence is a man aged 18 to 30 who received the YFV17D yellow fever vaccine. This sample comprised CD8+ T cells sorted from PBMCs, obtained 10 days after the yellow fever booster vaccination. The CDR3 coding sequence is TGTGCCAGCATAGCGGGGGGCTCCTACAATGAGCAGTTCTTC. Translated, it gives CASIAGGSYNEQFF.